The subject of this entry is one TCR beta chain. The antigen remains undetermined. V gave up 11 bases and J gave up 6 bases, with 12 bases separating them. This CDR3 is built from 11 residues. Germline V gene lookup returns CDR1 ENHRY and CDR2 SYGVKD. This entry belongs to a study of shared clonotypes between healthy human individuals. Broader study findings: An effect of sequencing depth on clonotype sharing among donors was expected. In this cohort, only blood was sampled, and tissue repertoires likely differ.

Donors, without exception, were Caucasian adults residing in Nashville, Tennessee. Replicate PCRs for sorted subsets used roughly 200 ng DNA; this equaled 25,000 to 30,000 T cell genomes. Repertoires were generated with immunoSEQ multiplex PCR, while TCRdb's copy carries only in-frame clones and drops some. The data show about 320,000 clones, roughly 84% seen once. The rearrangement links TRBV10-3 to TRBJ2-3; perhaps TRBD2 as D (5 bases). The sequence came from a man between 18 and 29 years old in good health. Material: memory CD8+ T cells sorted from blood. Subset meaning: CD45RO+ cells pooled with CCR7-negative TemRA cells. The CDR3 loop is CAVGTGDTQYF. The CDR3 bases are TGTGCCGTAGGAACGGGGGATACGCAGTATTTT.